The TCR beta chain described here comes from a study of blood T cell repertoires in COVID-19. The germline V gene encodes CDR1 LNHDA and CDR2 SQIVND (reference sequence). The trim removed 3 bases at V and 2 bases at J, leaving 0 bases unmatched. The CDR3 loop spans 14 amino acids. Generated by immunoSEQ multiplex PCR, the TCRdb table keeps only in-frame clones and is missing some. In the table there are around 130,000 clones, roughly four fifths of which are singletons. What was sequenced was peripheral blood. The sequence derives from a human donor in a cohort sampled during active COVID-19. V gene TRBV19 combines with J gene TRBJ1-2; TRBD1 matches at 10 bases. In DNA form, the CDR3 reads TGTGCCAGTAGTATGACAGGGGGCAACTATGGCTACACCTTC. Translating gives CASSMTGGNYGYTF.